A selection of T cell receptor beta chains follows, all from one sample in a study of cytomegalovirus exposure and HLA in healthy donors. The method was immunoSEQ multiplex PCR; TCRdb's version includes in-frame clones alone and lacks a portion of them. The sample records more than 150,000 clones, over 80% being singletons. The sequenced sample consisted of PBMCs. Source of these receptors: a woman under 30 in good health and CMV-seronegative. CDR3s include the opening cysteine and the closing phenylalanine or tryptophan. D genes are given only for firm matches. Not all rows give a size; the values are once, few, many and, for expanded clones, a class.

>TRBV7-9|.|TRBJ1-1|.
TGTGCCAGCAGCTTAACCGGACAGAACACTGAAGCTTTCTTT
CASSLTGQNTEAFF
>TRBV18|TRBD1|TRBJ2-4|.
TGTGCCAGCTCCCGGACAGGGTATGACATTCAGTACTTC
CASSRTGYDIQYF
>TRBV27|TRBD1|TRBJ1-5|.
TGTGCCAGCAGTGCAGGACAGGGGATCAATCAGCCCCAGCATTTT
CASSAGQGINQPQHF
>TRBV28|TRBD1|TRBJ1-4|once
TGTGCCAGCAGAACCCCCGGGACAGCTGAAAAACTGTTTTTT
CASRTPGTAEKLFF
>TRBV5-1|TRBD1|TRBJ2-7|.
TGCGCCAGCAGCTTGAGAGGACAGGGGGCGCGTGAGCAGTACTTC
CASSLRGQGAREQYF
>TRBV29-1|.|TRBJ1-1|once
TGCAGCGTTGGGGGGGGAGTCCCTTCGAACACTGAAGCTTTCTTT
CSVGGGVPSNTEAFF
>TRBV2|.|TRBJ1-6|few
TGTGCCAGCATCGGCCAGGGGCCCGCGTTTGGGGAAAATTCACCCCTCCACTTT
CASIGQGPAFGENSPLHF
>TRBV19|TRBD1|TRBJ1-6|.
TGTGCCAGTAGTACTTCCGGGACAGGAGGTCTTTCACCCCTCCACTTT
CASSTSGTGGLSPLHF
>TRBV11-2|TRBD2|TRBJ2-3|.
TGTGCCAGCAGCCCCCGACGTAGCGGGGGGGCAGGGGATACGCAGTATTTT
CASSPRRSGGAGDTQYF
>TRBV7-9|.|TRBJ1-4|.
TGTGCCAGCAGCCCCCCCCCGAATGAAAAACTGTTTTTT
CASSPPPNEKLFF
>TRBV6-6|.|TRBJ1-6|few
TGTGCCAGCAGTTATACAGGGAAATATAATTCACCCCTCCACTTT
CASSYTGKYNSPLHF
>TRBV19|.|TRBJ2-7|few
TGTGCCAGTAGTGAGTCCGCCTACGAGCAGTACTTC
CASSESAYEQYF
>TRBV5-6|TRBD1|TRBJ2-7|.
TGTGCCAGCAGCTTCCCGGGACAGGGGGCCTACGAGCAGTACTTC
CASSFPGQGAYEQYF
>TRBV4-1|.|TRBJ2-2|.
TGCGCCAGCAGCCAAGACGTCGCACCCGGTCGATTGAACACCGGGGAGCTGTTTTTT
CASSQDVAPGRLNTGELFF
>TRBV7-8|TRBD1|TRBJ1-1|.
TGTGCCAGCAGCTCTAACACACAGGGGAGTACTGAAGCTTTCTTT
CASSSNTQGSTEAFF
>TRBV5-4|.|TRBJ1-2|.
TGTGCCAGCAGCTTGAGTACAGATAACTATGGCTACACCTTC
CASSLSTDNYGYTF
>TRBV2|.|TRBJ2-7|.
TGTGCCAGCAGTTGGGTTGGGACAACCTACGAGCAGTACTTC
CASSWVGTTYEQYF
>TRBV5-6|.|TRBJ2-7|.
TGTGCCAGCAGCTTAAGCGACAGCCCCCCCTACGAGCAGTACTTC
CASSLSDSPPYEQYF
>TRBV20-1|.|TRBJ1-1|.
TGCAGTGCTACCCTGACAGCTGAAGCTTTCTTT
CSATLTAEAFF
>TRBV29-1|.|TRBJ2-1|once
TGCAGCGTTTCTTATAGGGCTGAGGGTAATGAGCAGTTCTTC
CSVSYRAEGNEQFF
>TRBV19|TRBD1|TRBJ1-2|.
TGTGCCAGTAGTATACTCACAGGGGGCTCGTACTATGGCTACACCTTC
CASSILTGGSYYGYTF
>TRBV5-1|TRBD2|TRBJ2-3|.
TGCGCCAGCAGCGGGACTAGCAGCCCCACAGATACGCAGTATTTT
CASSGTSSPTDTQYF